The clone carrying this T cell receptor beta chain was counted a single time. The antigen remains undetermined. The data belong to a study of a mutant IDH1 vaccine in newly diagnosed glioma. About the research overall: Vaccination of patients was performed eight times, in weeks 1, 3, 5, 7, 11, 15, 19 and 23. Patients received vaccination from 4-6 weeks after radiotherapy alone, or with temozolomide cycles.

The data were produced by immunoSEQ multiplex PCR, yet TCRdb's version contains in-frame clones alone and is incomplete. The table lists 45,000 to 65,000 clones, about three quarters of them singletons, with 6.5% to 9.5% in the top ten. Specified time point: week 23, last vaccination. Alongside topical imiquimod, each dose of vaccine comprised 300 ug of mutant IDH1 20-mer peptide. The TCR was taken from a woman aged 40 to 50 with glioma. Some clones in this sample may be carry-over from other donors' samples. The source material was PBMCs, sampled from a glioma patient whose treatment included an IDH1 peptide vaccine.

CDR3 DNA sequence: TGTGCCAGCTCACCACAGGGGATAGGGAATCAGCCCCAGCATTTT. The encoded protein is CASSPQGIGNQPQHF. The chain joins TRBV18 to TRBJ1-5; a possible D gene is TRBD1 (5 bases). The CDR3 is 15 amino acids. CDR1 KGHSH and CDR2 LQKENI come from the germline V gene. Trimming removed 1 base at V and 4 bases at J, with 11 bases between.